What follows are 6 T cell receptor beta chains derived from one specimen sequenced in a study of blood T cell repertoires in COVID-19. The method was immunoSEQ multiplex PCR; TCRdb's version includes in-frame clones alone and lacks a portion of them. The top ten hold around 3.6% of the sample, which has 60,000 to 85,000 clones, around 90% seen once. The sample was peripheral blood. All receptors derive from a woman in her forties or fifties with COVID-19, enrolled during active disease.

The rearrangement joins TRBV11-1 to TRBJ2-5; D unclear. In germline, CDR1 is SGHAT, CDR2 FQDESV (reference sequence). The CDR3 loop spans 13 amino acids. The V end lost 3 bases, the J end lost 1 base, and 6 bases lay between the germline ends. The CDR3 DNA sequence: TGTGCCAGCAGCTTGGGCTTCCAAGAGACCCAGTACTTC. It translates to CASSLGFQETQYF.

This clone was counted once. This rearrangement joins TRBV6-6 to TRBJ2-1; no definite D call. The V and J ends lost 2 bases and 9 bases respectively, with 8 bases between them. This CDR3 has 12 residues. Germline values: CDR1 MNHNY, CDR2 SVGAGI (reference sequence). CDR3 protein: CASSYKESEQFF. The CDR3 DNA reads TGTGCCAGCAGTTACAAGGAGAGTGAGCAGTTCTTC.

In its sample, this clone was seen once. The chain joins TRBV5-1 to TRBJ2-1; D remains unclear. In germline, CDR1 is SGHRS, CDR2 YFSETQ. V dropped 1 base and J dropped 0 bases, with 8 bases sitting between them. The CDR3 spans 15 residues. This chain's CDR3 is CASSLTSSSYNEQFF. CDR3 bases: TGCGCCAGCAGCTTGACGTCCAGCTCCTACAATGAGCAGTTCTTC.

The V call is TRBV12-3 or TRBV12-4, the J call TRBJ2-7; no reliable D call. Trimming took off 6 bases at V and 0 bases at J, with 9 bases between the two ends. This CDR3 is built from 13 residues. The CDR3 bases are TGTGCCAGCAGCCACGCGAGCTCCTACGAGCAGTACTTC. It specifies CASSHASSYEQYF.

This clone was seen only once. This chain's CDR3 is CATAADSPDTQYF. The CDR3 DNA reads TGTGCCACCGCTGCGGACAGTCCAGATACGCAGTATTTT. The rearrangement links TRBV19 to TRBJ2-3; tentatively, D is TRBD1 (6 bases). V was pared by 10 bases and J by 4 bases, with 15 bases between. The germline gives CDR1 LNHDA, CDR2 SQIVND (reference sequence). The CDR3 spans 13 residues.

This sequence joins TRBV19 and TRBJ1-3, with a tentative D call TRBD1 (6 bases). Trimming removed 6 bases at V and 0 bases at J, with 15 bases between. Germline lookup yields CDR1 LNHDA and CDR2 SQIVND (reference sequence). The CDR3 loop spans 16 amino acids. In DNA, the CDR3 is TGTGCCAGTAGCTATAGAGGGACACTCTCTGGAAACACCATATATTTT. This codes for CASSYRGTLSGNTIYF.